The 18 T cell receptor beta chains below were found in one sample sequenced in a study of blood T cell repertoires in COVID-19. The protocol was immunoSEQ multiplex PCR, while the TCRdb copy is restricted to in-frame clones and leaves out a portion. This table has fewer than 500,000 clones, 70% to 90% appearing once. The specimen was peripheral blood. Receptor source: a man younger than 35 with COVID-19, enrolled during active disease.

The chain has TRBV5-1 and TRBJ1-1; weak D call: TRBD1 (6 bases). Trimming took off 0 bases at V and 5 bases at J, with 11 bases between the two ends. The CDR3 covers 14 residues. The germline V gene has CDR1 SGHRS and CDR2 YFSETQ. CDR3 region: CASSLEGERTEAFF. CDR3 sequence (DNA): TGCGCCAGCAGCTTGGAGGGGGAGAGGACTGAAGCTTTCTTT.

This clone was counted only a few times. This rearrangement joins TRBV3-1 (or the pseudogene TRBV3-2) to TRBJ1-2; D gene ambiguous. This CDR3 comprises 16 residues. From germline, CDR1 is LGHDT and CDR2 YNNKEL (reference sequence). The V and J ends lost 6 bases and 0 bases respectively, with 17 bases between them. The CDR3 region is CASSQLGVGANYGYTF. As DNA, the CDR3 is TGTGCCAGCAGTCAACTCGGGGTGGGAGCTAACTATGGCTACACCTTC.

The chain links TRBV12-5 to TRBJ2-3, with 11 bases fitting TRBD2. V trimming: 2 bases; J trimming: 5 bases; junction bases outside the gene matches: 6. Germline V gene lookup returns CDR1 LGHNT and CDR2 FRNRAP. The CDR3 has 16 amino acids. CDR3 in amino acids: CASGLKLAGVEDTQYF. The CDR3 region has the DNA TGTGCTAGTGGTTTGAAACTAGCGGGAGTGGAAGATACGCAGTATTTT.

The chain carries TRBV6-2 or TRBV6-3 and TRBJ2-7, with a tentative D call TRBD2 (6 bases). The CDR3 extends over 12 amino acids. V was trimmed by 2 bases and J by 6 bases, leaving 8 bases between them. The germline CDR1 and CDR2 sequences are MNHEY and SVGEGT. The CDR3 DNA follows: TGTGCCAGCAGTTACCTCGGGGGCGAGCAGTACTTC. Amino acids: CASSYLGGEQYF.

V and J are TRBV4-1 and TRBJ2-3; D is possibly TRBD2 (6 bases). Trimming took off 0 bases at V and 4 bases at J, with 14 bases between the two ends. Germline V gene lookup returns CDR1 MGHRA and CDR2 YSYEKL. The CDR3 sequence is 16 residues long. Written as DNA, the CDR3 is TGCGCCAGCAGCCAAGAAGGGCCAGGAGGGCCAGATACGCAGTATTTT. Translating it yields CASSQEGPGGPDTQYF.

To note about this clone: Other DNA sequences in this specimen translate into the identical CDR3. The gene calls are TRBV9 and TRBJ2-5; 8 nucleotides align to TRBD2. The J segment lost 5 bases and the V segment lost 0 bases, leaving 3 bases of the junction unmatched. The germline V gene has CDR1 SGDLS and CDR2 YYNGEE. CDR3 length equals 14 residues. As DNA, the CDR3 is TGTGCCAGCAGCGTAGCGGGGGGGCCGGAGACCCAGTACTTC. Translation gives CASSVAGGPETQYF.

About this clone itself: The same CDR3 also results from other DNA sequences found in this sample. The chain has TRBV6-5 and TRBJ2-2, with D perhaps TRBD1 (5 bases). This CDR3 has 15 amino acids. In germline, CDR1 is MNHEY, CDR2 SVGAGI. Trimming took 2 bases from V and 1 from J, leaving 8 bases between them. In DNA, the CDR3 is TGTGCCAGCAGTTACGGGCAGGGGAACACCGGGGAGCTGTTTTTT. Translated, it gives CASSYGQGNTGELFF.

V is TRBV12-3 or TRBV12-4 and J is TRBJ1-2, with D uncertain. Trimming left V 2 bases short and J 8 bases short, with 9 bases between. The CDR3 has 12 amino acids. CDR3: CASSLSVEGYTF. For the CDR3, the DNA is TGTGCCAGCAGTTTATCCGTGGAGGGCTACACCTTC.

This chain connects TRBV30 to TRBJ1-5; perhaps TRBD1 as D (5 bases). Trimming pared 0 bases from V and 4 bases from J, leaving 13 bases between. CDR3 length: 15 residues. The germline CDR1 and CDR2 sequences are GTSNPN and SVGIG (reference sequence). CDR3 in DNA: TGTGCCTGGAGTGTAAGCACAGGAAGAAATCAGCCCCAGCATTTT. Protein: CAWSVSTGRNQPQHF.

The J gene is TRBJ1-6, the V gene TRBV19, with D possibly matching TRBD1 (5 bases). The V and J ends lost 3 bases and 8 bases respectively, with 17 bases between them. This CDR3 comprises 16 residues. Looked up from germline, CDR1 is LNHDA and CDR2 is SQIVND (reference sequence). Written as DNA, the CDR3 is TGTGCCAGTAGTATTGCGGGGGGGGTTTCGGATTCACCCCTCCACTTT. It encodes CASSIAGGVSDSPLHF.

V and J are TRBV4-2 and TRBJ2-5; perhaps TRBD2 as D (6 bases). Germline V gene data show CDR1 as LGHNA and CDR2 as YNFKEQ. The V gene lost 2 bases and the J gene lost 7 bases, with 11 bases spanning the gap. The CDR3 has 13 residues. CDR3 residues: CASSQRGKGTQYF. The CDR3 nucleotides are TGTGCCAGCAGCCAACGGGGGAAGGGGACCCAGTACTTC.

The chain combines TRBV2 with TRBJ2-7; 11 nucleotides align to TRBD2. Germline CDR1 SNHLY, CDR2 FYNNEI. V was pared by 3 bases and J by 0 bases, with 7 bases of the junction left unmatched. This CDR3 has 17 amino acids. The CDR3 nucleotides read TGTGCCAGCAGTGATTCCGTAGCGGGAGGGAACTCCTACGAGCAGTACTTC. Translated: CASSDSVAGGNSYEQYF.

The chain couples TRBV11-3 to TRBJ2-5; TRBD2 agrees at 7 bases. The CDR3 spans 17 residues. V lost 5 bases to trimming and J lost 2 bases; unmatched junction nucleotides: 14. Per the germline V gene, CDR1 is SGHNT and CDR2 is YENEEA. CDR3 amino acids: CASSRPYLWRGQETQYF. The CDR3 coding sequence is TGTGCCAGCAGCCGGCCTTATCTATGGCGGGGGCAAGAGACCCAGTACTTC.

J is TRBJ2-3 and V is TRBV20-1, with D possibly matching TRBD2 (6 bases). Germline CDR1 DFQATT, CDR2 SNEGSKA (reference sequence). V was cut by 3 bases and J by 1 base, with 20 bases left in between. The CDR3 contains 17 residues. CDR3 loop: CSASGSRGRLGTDTQYF. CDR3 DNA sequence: TGCAGTGCTAGTGGTTCTCGGGGGAGACTGGGCACAGATACGCAGTATTTT.

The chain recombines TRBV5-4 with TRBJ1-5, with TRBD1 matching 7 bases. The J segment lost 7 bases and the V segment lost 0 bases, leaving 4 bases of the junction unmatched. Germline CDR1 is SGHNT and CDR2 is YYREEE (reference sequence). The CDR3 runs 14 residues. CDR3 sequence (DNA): TGTGCCAGCAGCTTGGACAGGGGCGAACAGCCCCAGCATTTT. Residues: CASSLDRGEQPQHF.

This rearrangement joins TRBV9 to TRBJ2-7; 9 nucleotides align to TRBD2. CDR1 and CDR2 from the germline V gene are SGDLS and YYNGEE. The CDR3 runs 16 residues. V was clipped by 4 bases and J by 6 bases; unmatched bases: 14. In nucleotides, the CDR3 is TGTGCCAGCAGCCCCCGTGTAACAGCGGGAGGCGGCGAGCAGTACTTC. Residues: CASSPRVTAGGGEQYF.

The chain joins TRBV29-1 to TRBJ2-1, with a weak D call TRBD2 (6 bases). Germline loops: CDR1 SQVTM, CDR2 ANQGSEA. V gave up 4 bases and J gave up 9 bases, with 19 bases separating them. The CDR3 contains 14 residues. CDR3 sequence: CSVGGLRLLSEQFF. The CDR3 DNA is TGCAGCGTTGGGGGACTCCGATTATTGAGTGAGCAGTTCTTC.

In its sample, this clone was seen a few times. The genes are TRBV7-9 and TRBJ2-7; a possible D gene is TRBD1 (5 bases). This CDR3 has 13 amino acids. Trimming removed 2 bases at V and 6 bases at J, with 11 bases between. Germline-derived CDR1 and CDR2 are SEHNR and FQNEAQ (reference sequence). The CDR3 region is CASSLQGLAEQYF. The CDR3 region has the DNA TGTGCCAGCAGCTTACAGGGATTGGCCGAGCAGTACTTC. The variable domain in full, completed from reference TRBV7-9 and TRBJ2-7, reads DTGVSQNPRHKITKRGQNVTFRCDPISEHNRLYWYRQTLGQGPEFLTYFQNEAQLEKSRLLSDRFSAERPKGSFSTLEIQRTEQGDSAMYLCASSLQGLAEQYFGPGTRLTVT.